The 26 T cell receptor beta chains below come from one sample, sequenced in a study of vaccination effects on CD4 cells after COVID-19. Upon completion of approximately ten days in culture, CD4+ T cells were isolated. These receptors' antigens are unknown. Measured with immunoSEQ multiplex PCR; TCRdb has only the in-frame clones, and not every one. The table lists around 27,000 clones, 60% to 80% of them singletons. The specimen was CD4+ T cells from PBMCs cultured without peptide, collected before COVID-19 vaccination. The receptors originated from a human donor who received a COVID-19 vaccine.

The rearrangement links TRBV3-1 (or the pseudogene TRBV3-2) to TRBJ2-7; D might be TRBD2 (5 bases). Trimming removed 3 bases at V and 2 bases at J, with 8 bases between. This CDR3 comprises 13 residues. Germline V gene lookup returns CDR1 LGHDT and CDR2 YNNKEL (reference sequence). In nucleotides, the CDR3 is TGTGCCAGCAGCCACTCAGCGGCCTACGAGCAGTACTTC. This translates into CASSHSAAYEQYF.

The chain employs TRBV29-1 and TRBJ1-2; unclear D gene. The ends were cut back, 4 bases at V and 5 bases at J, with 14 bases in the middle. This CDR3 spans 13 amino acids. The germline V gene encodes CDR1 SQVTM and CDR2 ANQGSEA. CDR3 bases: TGCAGCGTTGGGAGCCTATCGTCATATGGCTACACCTTC. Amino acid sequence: CSVGSLSSYGYTF.

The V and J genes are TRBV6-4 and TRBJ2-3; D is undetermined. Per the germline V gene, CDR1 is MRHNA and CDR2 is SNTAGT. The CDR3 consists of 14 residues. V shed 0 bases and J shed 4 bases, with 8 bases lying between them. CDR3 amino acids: CASSDSNPPDTQYF. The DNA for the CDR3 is TGTGCCAGCAGTGACTCGAATCCCCCAGATACGCAGTATTTT.

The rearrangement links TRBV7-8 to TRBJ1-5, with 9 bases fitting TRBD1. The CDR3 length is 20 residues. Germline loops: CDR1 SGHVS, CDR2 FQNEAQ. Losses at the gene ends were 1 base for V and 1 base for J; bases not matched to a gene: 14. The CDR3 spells CASSLVSGQGQMRSNQPQHF. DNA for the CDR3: TGTGCCAGCAGCTTAGTGTCGGGACAGGGACAAATGAGGAGCAATCAGCCCCAGCATTTT.

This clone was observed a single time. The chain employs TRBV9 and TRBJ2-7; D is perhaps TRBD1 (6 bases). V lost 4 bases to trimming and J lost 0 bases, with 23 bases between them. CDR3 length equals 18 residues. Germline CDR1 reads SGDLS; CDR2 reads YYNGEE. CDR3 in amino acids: CASSPTSQGSRSSYEQYF. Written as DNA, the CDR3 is TGTGCCAGCAGCCCGACGTCACAGGGCTCACGGAGCTCCTACGAGCAGTACTTC.

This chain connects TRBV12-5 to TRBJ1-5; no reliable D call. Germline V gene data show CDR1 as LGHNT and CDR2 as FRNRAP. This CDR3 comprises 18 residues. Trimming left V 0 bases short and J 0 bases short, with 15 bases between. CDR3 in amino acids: CASGLVNPVVASNQPQHF. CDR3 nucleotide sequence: TGTGCTAGTGGTTTGGTAAACCCGGTTGTGGCTAGCAATCAGCCCCAGCATTTT.

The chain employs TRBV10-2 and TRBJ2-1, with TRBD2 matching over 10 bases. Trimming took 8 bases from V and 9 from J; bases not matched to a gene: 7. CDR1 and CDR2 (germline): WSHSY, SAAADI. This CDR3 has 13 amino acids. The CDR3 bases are TGCGCCAGCGCCAGCGGGGGGGCCAGTGAGCAGTTCTTC. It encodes CASASGGASEQFF.

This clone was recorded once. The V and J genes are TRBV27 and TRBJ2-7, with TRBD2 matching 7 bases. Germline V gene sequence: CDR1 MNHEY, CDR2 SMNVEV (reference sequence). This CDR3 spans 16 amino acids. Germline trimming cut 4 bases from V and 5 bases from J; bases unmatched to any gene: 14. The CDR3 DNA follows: TGTGCCAGCAGTTCGGGCTTGGGGCGGGAGCGGGACGAGCAGTACTTC. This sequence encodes CASSSGLGRERDEQYF.

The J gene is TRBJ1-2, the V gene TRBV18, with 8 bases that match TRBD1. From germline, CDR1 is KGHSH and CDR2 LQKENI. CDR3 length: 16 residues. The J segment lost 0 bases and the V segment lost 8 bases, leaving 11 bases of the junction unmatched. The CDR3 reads CASRLGTGPSNYGYTF. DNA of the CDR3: TGTGCCAGCCGACTCGGGACAGGTCCTTCTAACTATGGCTACACCTTC.

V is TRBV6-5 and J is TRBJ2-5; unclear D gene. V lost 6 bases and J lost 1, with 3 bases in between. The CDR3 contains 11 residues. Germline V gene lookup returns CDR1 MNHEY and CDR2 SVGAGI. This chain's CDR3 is CASSPQETQYF. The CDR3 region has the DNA TGTGCCAGCAGCCCCCAAGAGACCCAGTACTTC.

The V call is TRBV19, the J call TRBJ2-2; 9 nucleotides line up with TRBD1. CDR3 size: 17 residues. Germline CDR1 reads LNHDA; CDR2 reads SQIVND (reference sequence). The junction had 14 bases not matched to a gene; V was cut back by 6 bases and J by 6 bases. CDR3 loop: CASRALDRGLLAGELFF. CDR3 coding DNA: TGTGCCAGTAGGGCTCTGGACAGGGGATTGTTAGCCGGGGAGCTGTTTTTT.

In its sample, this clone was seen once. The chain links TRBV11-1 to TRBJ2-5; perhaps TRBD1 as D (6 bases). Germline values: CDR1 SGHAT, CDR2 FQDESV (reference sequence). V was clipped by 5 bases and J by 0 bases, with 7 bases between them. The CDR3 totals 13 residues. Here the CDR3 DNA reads TGTGCCAGCAGCCGGGACAACCAAGAGACCCAGTACTTC. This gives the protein CASSRDNQETQYF.

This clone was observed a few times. CDR3 in DNA: TGTGCCAGCAGCCAATTGGGCGGGAGGGCGCACGAGCAGTACTTC. This codes for CASSQLGGRAHEQYF. This chain connects TRBV14 to TRBJ2-7; 9 bases map to TRBD2. Trimming took 2 bases from V and 5 from J; bases not matched to a gene: 7. The CDR3 is made up of 15 amino acids. CDR1 SGHDN and CDR2 FVKESK come from the germline V gene.

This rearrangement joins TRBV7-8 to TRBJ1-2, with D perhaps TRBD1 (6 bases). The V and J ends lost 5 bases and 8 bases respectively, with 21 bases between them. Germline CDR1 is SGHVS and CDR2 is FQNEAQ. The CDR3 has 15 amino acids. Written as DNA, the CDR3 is TGTGCCAGCAGCCTCCGGGACAATGCGGCGCGGGGCTACACCTTC. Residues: CASSLRDNAARGYTF.

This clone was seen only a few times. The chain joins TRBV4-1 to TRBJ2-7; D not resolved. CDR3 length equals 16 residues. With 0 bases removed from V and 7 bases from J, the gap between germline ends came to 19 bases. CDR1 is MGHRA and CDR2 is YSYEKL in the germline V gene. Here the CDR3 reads CASSQDVVGFRREQYF. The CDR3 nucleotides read TGCGCCAGCAGCCAAGATGTCGTTGGCTTCCGTCGGGAGCAGTACTTC.

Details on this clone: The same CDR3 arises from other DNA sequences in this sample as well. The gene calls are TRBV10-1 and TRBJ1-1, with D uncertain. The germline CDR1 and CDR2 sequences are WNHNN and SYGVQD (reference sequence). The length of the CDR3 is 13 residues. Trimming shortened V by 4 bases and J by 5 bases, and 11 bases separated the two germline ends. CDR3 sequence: CASSGGFGTEAFF. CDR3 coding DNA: TGCGCCAGCAGTGGAGGTTTTGGAACTGAAGCTTTCTTT.

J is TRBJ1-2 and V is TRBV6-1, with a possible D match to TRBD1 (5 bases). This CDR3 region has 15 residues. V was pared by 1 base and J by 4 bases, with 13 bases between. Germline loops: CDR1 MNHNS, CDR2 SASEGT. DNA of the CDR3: TGTGCCAGCAGTGAAGTCGAGGGACCCCCCTATGGCTACACCTTC. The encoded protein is CASSEVEGPPYGYTF.

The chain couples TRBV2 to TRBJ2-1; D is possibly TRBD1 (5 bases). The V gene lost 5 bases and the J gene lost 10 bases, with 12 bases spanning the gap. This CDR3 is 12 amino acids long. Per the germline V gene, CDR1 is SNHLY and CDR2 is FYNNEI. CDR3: CASSPDSNEQFF. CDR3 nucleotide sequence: TGTGCCAGCAGTCCTGACAGTAACGAGCAGTTCTTC.

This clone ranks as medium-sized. In nucleotides, the CDR3 is TGCGCCAGCAGTGGGCTCGGACAGGCGAACACTGAAGCTTTCTTT. Its protein is CASSGLGQANTEAFF. The chain couples TRBV10-1 to TRBJ1-1; 7 nucleotides line up with TRBD1. The CDR3 is made up of 15 amino acids. Per germline, CDR1 WNHNN and CDR2 SYGVQD (reference sequence). V shed 4 bases, J shed 1 base, and the junction held 6 bases outside the gene matches.

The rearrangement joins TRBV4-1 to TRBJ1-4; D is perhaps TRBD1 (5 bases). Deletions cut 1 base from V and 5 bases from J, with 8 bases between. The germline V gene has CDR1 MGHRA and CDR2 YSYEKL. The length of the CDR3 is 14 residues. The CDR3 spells CASSQVGHNEKLFF. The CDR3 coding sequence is TGCGCCAGCAGCCAAGTAGGACACAATGAAAAACTGTTTTTT.

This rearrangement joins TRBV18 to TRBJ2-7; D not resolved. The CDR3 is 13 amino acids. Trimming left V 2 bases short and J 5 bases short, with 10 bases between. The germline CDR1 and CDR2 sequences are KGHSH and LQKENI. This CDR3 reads CASSPAGENEQYF. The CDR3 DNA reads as TGTGCCAGCTCACCAGCCGGTGAGAACGAGCAGTACTTC.

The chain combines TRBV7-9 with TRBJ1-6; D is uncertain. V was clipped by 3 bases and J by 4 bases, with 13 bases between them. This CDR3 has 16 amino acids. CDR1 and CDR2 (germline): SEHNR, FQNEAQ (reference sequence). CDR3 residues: CASSFAEGWYNSPLHF. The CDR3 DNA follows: TGTGCCAGCAGCTTTGCCGAAGGGTGGTATAATTCACCCCTCCACTTT.

The CDR3 is CASSLDGETQYF. The CDR3 DNA is TGTGCCAGCAGCTTGGATGGAGAGACCCAGTACTTC. The chain has TRBV5-8 and TRBJ2-5; D is undetermined. V dropped 0 bases and J dropped 4 bases, with 4 bases sitting between them. Germline CDR1 and CDR2: SGHTS and YDEGEE. CDR3 size: 12 residues.

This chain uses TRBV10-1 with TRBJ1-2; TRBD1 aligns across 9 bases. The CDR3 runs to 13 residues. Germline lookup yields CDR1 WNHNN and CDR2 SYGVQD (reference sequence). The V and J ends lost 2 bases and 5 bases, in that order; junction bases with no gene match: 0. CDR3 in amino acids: CASSEGTGYGYTF. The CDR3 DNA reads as TGCGCCAGCAGTGAGGGGACAGGGTATGGCTACACCTTC.

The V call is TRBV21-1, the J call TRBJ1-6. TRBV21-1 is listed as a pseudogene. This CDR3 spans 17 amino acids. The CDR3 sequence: CASSKVRRFRVDSPLHF. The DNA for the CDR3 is TGTGCCAGCAGCAAAGTTAGACGGTTTCGGGTCGATTCACCCCTCCACTTT.

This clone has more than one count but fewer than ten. This CDR3 reads CAISEEQRTEAFF. Written as DNA, the CDR3 is TGTGCCATCAGTGAAGAACAGAGGACTGAAGCTTTCTTT. This sequence joins TRBV10-3 and TRBJ1-1, with D unclear. The V end was cut by 3 bases, the J end by 5 bases, with 10 bases between. The CDR3 is 13 amino acids. Germline values: CDR1 ENHRY, CDR2 SYGVKD.